This passage covers 28 T cell receptor beta chains from one sample sequenced in a study of T cell responses to AZD1222 COVID-19 vaccine. Sequencing used immunoSEQ multiplex PCR; TCRdb keeps in-frame clones, though not all of them. The sample holds about 150,000 clones, more than 70% seen once. Material: peripheral blood, obtained on day 0 of MenACWY control vaccination. The receptors were sampled from an adult in good health.

The rearrangement joins TRBV28 to TRBJ2-1; a possible D gene is TRBD1 (6 bases). The V end was cut by 5 bases, the J end by 7 bases, with 18 bases between. There are 15 residues in the CDR3. Germline CDR1 reads MDHEN; CDR2 reads SYDVKM. The CDR3, as DNA: TGTGCCAGCAGTGCACCCGGGACAAAGGAGAATGAGCAGTTCTTC. Its translation: CASSAPGTKENEQFF.

The J gene is TRBJ2-1, the V gene TRBV18, with 7 bases aligning to TRBD2. CDR1 is KGHSH and CDR2 is LQKENI in the germline V gene. The V gene end was trimmed by 3 bases and the J gene end by 4 bases; junction bases not matched to a gene: 12. The CDR3 is made up of 17 amino acids. The CDR3 nucleotides are TGTGCCAGCTCACCTTACAAATCGTCTAGCGGTTACAATGAGCAGTTCTTC. It specifies CASSPYKSSSGYNEQFF. Filled out from reference TRBV18 and TRBJ2-1, the complete variable domain reads NAGVMQNPRHLVRRRGQEARLRCSPMKGHSHVYWYRQLPEEGLKFMVYLQKENIIDESGMPKERFSAEFPKEGPSILRIQQVVRGDSAAYFCASSPYKSSSGYNEQFFGPGTRLTVL.

The V and J genes are TRBV6-5 and TRBJ1-1, with unresolved D. The length of the CDR3 is 13 residues. V lost 0 bases to trimming and J lost 10 bases, with 12 bases between them. Germline V gene sequence: CDR1 MNHEY, CDR2 SVGAGI. The DNA for the CDR3 is TGTGCCAGCAGTTACTCAGATAGGGCTGGAGCTTTCTTT. Its translation is CASSYSDRAGAFF.

The chain recombines TRBV6-6 with TRBJ2-1, with 8 bases aligning to TRBD1. V lost 6 bases to trimming and J lost 10 bases; unmatched junction nucleotides: 8. There are 13 residues in the CDR3. The V gene's germline CDR1 is MNHNY and CDR2 SVGAGI (reference sequence). The CDR3 DNA reads as TGTGCCAGCAGCCTAGGGACAGGAGGCGAGCAGTTCTTC. The encoded protein is CASSLGTGGEQFF.

The CDR3 region has the DNA TGTGCCAGCAGCCAATCACGGTACAATGAGCAGTTCTTC. It translates to CASSQSRYNEQFF. J is TRBJ2-1 and V is TRBV16; no clear D. Germline V gene sequence: CDR1 KGHSY, CDR2 FQNENV. The CDR3 spans 13 residues. V lost 0 bases and J lost 4, with 4 bases in between.

The CDR3 reads CASSSAGGPMNTEAFF. DNA of the CDR3: TGTGCCAGCAGTTCGGCAGGGGGGCCCATGAACACTGAAGCTTTCTTT. This chain joins TRBV6-2 or TRBV6-3 and TRBJ1-1, with 7 bases matching TRBD1. Germline trimming cut 4 bases from V and 0 bases from J; bases unmatched to any gene: 8. The germline CDR1 and CDR2 sequences are MNHEY and SVGEGT. The CDR3 is made up of 16 amino acids.

The chain recombines TRBV6-5 with TRBJ1-2; perhaps TRBD1 as D (5 bases). Germline V gene data show CDR1 as MNHEY and CDR2 as SVGAGI. V lost 6 bases, J lost 1 base, and 6 bases lay in between. The CDR3 length is 12 residues. CDR3 region: CASRQGNYGYTF. The CDR3 DNA reads TGTGCCAGCAGGCAGGGTAACTATGGCTACACCTTC.

The rearrangement uses TRBV29-1 and TRBJ1-1; TRBD1 is a possible D gene (6 bases). V was clipped by 7 bases and J by 2 bases, with 14 bases between them. Germline V gene data show CDR1 as SQVTM and CDR2 as ANQGSEA. The CDR3 spans 13 residues. The CDR3 loop is CSARTGFNTEAFF. The CDR3 bases are TGCAGCGCCCGAACAGGGTTTAACACTGAAGCTTTCTTT.

This chain joins TRBV6-5 and TRBJ2-5; no firm D call. Germline lookup yields CDR1 MNHEY and CDR2 SVGAGI. This CDR3 has 13 amino acids. V was shortened by 8 bases and J by 0 bases, with 10 bases between the two germline ends. CDR3 bases: TGTGCCAGCTCAGACTGGCACCAAGAGACCCAGTACTTC. Translation gives CASSDWHQETQYF.

The rearrangement joins TRBV4-3 to TRBJ1-5, with D unclear. Germline V lookup: CDR1 LGHNA, CDR2 YSLEER. The CDR3 has 13 residues. V shed 0 bases and J shed 6 bases, with 6 bases lying between them. In nucleotides, the CDR3 is TGCGCCAGCAGCCAAGAGAACGGTCAGCCCCAGCATTTT. Protein: CASSQENGQPQHF.

The chain carries TRBV7-2 and TRBJ1-1; D uncertain. The CDR3 totals 14 residues. Trimming cost V 1 base and J 1 base, with 7 bases left between them. Germline CDR1 and CDR2: SGHTA and FQGNSA. In DNA form, the CDR3 reads TGTGCCAGCAGCTTAGTGGTAGGGAACACTGAAGCTTTCTTT. Protein product: CASSLVVGNTEAFF. Full variable domain (remainder filled in from reference TRBV7-2 and TRBJ1-1): GAGVSQSPSNKVTEKGKDVELRCDPISGHTALYWYRQSLGQGLEFLIYFQGNSAPDKSGLPSDRFSAERTGGSVSTLTIQRTQQEDSAVYLCASSLVVGNTEAFFGQGTRLTVV.

V and J are TRBV4-2 and TRBJ1-1, with D perhaps TRBD1 (6 bases). Trimming stripped 1 base from V and 1 base from J, with 13 bases between. Germline CDR1 reads LGHNA; CDR2 reads YNFKEQ. This CDR3 has 16 residues. CDR3 DNA: TGTGCCAGCAGCCAAGCCGACAGGCTAAGGAACACTGAAGCTTTCTTT. The encoded protein is CASSQADRLRNTEAFF.

In DNA form, the CDR3 reads TGTGCCAGCAGTGACGACCGTCGCGGGGACTATGGCTACACCTTC. Translated, it gives CASSDDRRGDYGYTF. The rearrangement joins TRBV6-1 to TRBJ1-2; D is uncertain. The V and J ends lost 3 bases and 3 bases respectively, with 14 bases between them. The germline gives CDR1 MNHNS, CDR2 SASEGT. There are 15 residues in the CDR3.

This chain links TRBV29-1 with TRBJ2-1; D is unclear. Trimming stripped 7 bases from V and 15 bases from J, with 10 bases between. The length of the CDR3 is 8 residues. CDR1 is SQVTM and CDR2 is ANQGSEA in the germline V gene. CDR3 loop: CSDPNGFF. In DNA, the CDR3 is TGCAGCGACCCTAATGGGTTCTTC.

This clone was recorded once. The chain is built from TRBV29-1 and TRBJ1-5; TRBD1 agrees at 7 bases. With 2 bases clipped from V and 6 bases from J, the junction kept 4 bases outside the gene matches. Germline-derived CDR1 and CDR2 are SQVTM and ANQGSEA. The CDR3 spans 13 residues. The CDR3, as DNA: TGCAGCGTTGAACAGGGGGGGGGTCAGCCCCAGCATTTT. Protein: CSVEQGGGQPQHF. Combining the CDR3 with reference TRBV29-1 and TRBJ1-5 gives the whole variable domain SAVISQKPSRDICQRGTSLTIQCQVDSQVTMMFWYRQQPGQSLTLIATANQGSEATYESGFVIDKFPISRPNLTFSTLTVSNMSPEDSSIYLCSVEQGGGQPQHFGDGTRLSIL.

This clone has a single count. The rearrangement links TRBV18 to TRBJ1-5; TRBD1 might be the D (6 bases). This CDR3 has 14 amino acids. Trimming shortened V by 3 bases and J by 4 bases, and 10 bases separated the two germline ends. Per the germline V gene, CDR1 is KGHSH and CDR2 is LQKENI. The CDR3 DNA reads as TGTGCCAGCTCACCGCCAGACAGGAATCAGCCCCAGCATTTT. Its protein is CASSPPDRNQPQHF.

The V call is TRBV3-1 (or the pseudogene TRBV3-2), the J call TRBJ2-1; a possible D gene is TRBD2 (6 bases). Germline V gives CDR1 LGHDT, CDR2 YNNKEL (reference sequence). The CDR3 spans 15 residues. V shed 5 bases and J shed 0 bases, with 11 bases lying between them. The CDR3 reads CASSFGRSSYNEQFF. Written as DNA, the CDR3 is TGTGCCAGCAGCTTCGGGAGAAGCTCCTACAATGAGCAGTTCTTC.

This chain's CDR3 is CASSLGLAGTHEQYF. CDR3 DNA: TGTGCCAGCAGCTTAGGACTAGCGGGAACCCACGAGCAGTACTTC. The chain is built from TRBV7-9 and TRBJ2-7; 11 nucleotides line up with TRBD2. Trimming at V came to 1 base and at J to 5 bases, leaving 4 bases not matched to a gene. This CDR3 has 15 amino acids. Germline values: CDR1 SEHNR, CDR2 FQNEAQ (reference sequence).

This chain links TRBV11-3 with TRBJ2-5, with 8 bases lining up with TRBD2. Per the germline V gene, CDR1 is SGHNT and CDR2 is YENEEA. The CDR3 totals 18 residues. The V segment lost 5 bases and the J segment 2 bases; nucleotides outside the gene matches: 16. The CDR3 loop is CASSPRSGGGLGQETQYF. The CDR3 DNA reads as TGTGCCAGCAGCCCTCGCTCGGGGGGGGGTTTGGGGCAAGAGACCCAGTACTTC.

This clone was seen more than once but under ten times. In nucleotides, the CDR3 is TGCGCCAGCAGCCAGGGCTTTAATGAAAAACTGTTTTTT. This codes for CASSQGFNEKLFF. V gene TRBV4-3 combines with J gene TRBJ1-4; D is undetermined. The CDR3 sequence is 13 residues long. The germline V and J ends were trimmed by 3 bases and 4 bases, with 6 bases remaining between them. Germline CDR1 and CDR2: LGHNA and YSLEER.

The chain uses TRBV5-1 and TRBJ1-2, with D possibly matching TRBD1 (6 bases). The V end was cut by 3 bases, the J end by 6 bases, with 15 bases between. This CDR3 comprises 14 residues. Germline values: CDR1 SGHRS, CDR2 YFSETQ. CDR3 DNA sequence: TGCGCCAGCAGCTCGACACAGGGCAGGGATGGCTACACCTTC. Translating it yields CASSSTQGRDGYTF. The variable domain in full, completed from reference TRBV5-1 and TRBJ1-2, reads KAGVTQTPRYLIKTRGQQVTLSCSPISGHRSVSWYQQTPGQGLQFLFEYFSETQRNKGNFPGRFSGRQFSNSRSEMNVSTLELGDSALYLCASSSTQGRDGYTFGSGTRLTVV.

This chain joins TRBV9 and TRBJ2-1, with 7 bases identical to TRBD2. Trimming at V came to 0 bases and at J to 4 bases, leaving 4 bases not matched to a gene. Germline values: CDR1 SGDLS, CDR2 YYNGEE. CDR3 length equals 15 residues. Here the CDR3 reads CASSVASGKYNEQFF. CDR3 nucleotide sequence: TGTGCCAGCAGCGTAGCCAGCGGGAAATACAATGAGCAGTTCTTC.

The chain has TRBV6-4 and TRBJ2-7; 7 bases fit TRBD2. J was trimmed by 4 bases and V by 3 bases; bases with no gene match: 21. The CDR3 length is 19 residues. Germline assignment: CDR1 MRHNA and CDR2 SNTAGT. The CDR3 sequence: CASSESCGGPAQTSYEQYF. The CDR3 DNA sequence: TGTGCCAGCAGTGAATCGTGCGGGGGACCGGCACAAACATCGTACGAGCAGTACTTC.

This chain connects TRBV15 to TRBJ1-1; D remains unclear. This CDR3 region has 13 residues. Trimming pared 4 bases from V and 1 base from J, leaving 7 bases between. Per the germline V gene, CDR1 is LNHNV and CDR2 is YYDKDF (reference sequence). CDR3 bases: TGTGCCACCAGCAATAGAGGGAACACTGAAGCTTTCTTT. It translates to CATSNRGNTEAFF.

In this sample, this clone turned up once. This chain connects TRBV18 to TRBJ1-2; TRBD1 agrees at 10 bases. The CDR3 totals 14 residues. Germline loops: CDR1 KGHSH, CDR2 LQKENI. V gave up 8 bases and J gave up 2 bases; unmatched junction bases: 5. The chain's CDR3 is CASRLTGGNYGYTF. The CDR3 region has the DNA TGTGCCAGCAGACTGACAGGGGGCAACTATGGCTACACCTTC.

This clone was detected a few times. V is TRBV5-1 and J is TRBJ1-2; perhaps TRBD1 as D (5 bases). Trimming left V 2 bases short and J 4 bases short, with 15 bases between. Germline V lookup: CDR1 SGHRS, CDR2 YFSETQ. This CDR3 is built from 15 residues. The CDR3 DNA is TGCGCCAGCAGCTTAAACCGGGACGGCAGCTATGGCTACACCTTC. Residues: CASSLNRDGSYGYTF.

The chain combines TRBV11-1 with TRBJ2-3; D gene ambiguous. Between the trimmed V and J ends, which lost 0 bases and 2 bases, there was a span of 12 bases. CDR3 length: 16 residues. Germline V gene sequence: CDR1 SGHAT, CDR2 FQDESV (reference sequence). The CDR3 region is CASSLALTDFTDTQYF. The CDR3 nucleotides are TGTGCCAGCAGCTTAGCGCTAACAGACTTCACAGATACGCAGTATTTT.

The V and J genes are TRBV5-1 and TRBJ2-7, with D tentatively TRBD1 or TRBD2 (6 bases each). Germline V lookup: CDR1 SGHRS, CDR2 YFSETQ. Trimming pared 0 bases from V and 3 bases from J, leaving 16 bases between. This CDR3 has 16 residues. CDR3: CASSLGYVRGGYEQYF. The DNA of the CDR3 is TGCGCCAGCAGCTTGGGGTACGTCAGGGGAGGCTACGAGCAGTACTTC.